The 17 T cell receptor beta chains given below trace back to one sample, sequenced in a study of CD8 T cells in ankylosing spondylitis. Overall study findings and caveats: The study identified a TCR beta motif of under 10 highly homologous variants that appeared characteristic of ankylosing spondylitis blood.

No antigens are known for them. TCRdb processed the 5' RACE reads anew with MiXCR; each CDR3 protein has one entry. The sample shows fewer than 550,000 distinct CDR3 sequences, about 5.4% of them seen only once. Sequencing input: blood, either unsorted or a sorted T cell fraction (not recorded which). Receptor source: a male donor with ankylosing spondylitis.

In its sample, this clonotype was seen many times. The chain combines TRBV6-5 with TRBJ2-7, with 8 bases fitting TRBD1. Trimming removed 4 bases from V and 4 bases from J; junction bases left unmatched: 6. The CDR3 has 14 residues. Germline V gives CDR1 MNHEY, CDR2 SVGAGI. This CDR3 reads CASSFRTGWYEQYF. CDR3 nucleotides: TGTGCCAGCAGTTTCAGGACAGGGTGGTACGAGCAGTACTTC.

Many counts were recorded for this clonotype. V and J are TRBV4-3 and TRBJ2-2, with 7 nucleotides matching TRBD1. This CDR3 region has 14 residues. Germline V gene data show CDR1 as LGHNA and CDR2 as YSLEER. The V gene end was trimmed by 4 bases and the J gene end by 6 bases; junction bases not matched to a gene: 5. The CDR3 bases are TGCGCCAGCAGCCGAGACAGGGCCCCCGGGGAGCTGTTTTTT. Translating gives CASSRDRAPGELFF.

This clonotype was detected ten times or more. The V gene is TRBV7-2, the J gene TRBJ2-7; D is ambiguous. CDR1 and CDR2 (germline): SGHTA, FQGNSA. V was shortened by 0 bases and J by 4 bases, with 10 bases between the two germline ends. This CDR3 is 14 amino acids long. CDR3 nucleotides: TGTGCCAGCAGCTTAGCGCTCGCGGAATACGAGCAGTACTTC. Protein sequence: CASSLALAEYEQYF.

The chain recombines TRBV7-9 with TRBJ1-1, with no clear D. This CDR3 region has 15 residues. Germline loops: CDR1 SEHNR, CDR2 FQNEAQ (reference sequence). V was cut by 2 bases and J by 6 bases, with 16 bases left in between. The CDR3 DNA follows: TGTGCCAGCAGCTTAAGTCCGGGGAGTTTTCCTGAAGCTTTCTTT. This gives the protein CASSLSPGSFPEAFF.

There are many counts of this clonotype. The DNA for the CDR3 is TGTGCCAGCACTCCGTCGGGACCGCCCTACGAGCAGTACTTC. As protein: CASTPSGPPYEQYF. The chain uses TRBV27 and TRBJ2-7, with D perhaps matching TRBD1 or TRBD2 (5 bases each). The V and J ends lost 7 bases and 2 bases respectively, with 15 bases between them. CDR1 and CDR2 from the germline V gene are MNHEY and SMNVEV (reference sequence). The CDR3 covers 14 residues.

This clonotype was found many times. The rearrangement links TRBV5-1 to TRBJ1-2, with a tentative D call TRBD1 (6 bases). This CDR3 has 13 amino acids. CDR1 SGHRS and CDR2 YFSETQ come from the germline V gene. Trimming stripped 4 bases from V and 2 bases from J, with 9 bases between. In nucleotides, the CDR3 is TGCGCCAGCAGCAGGGACACGAACTATGGCTACACCTTC. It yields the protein CASSRDTNYGYTF.

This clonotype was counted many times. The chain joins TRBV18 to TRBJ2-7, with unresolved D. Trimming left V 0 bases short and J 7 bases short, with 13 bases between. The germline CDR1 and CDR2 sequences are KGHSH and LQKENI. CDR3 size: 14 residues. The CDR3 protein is CASSPPSVAVEQYF. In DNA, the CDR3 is TGTGCCAGCTCACCACCGTCGGTGGCTGTAGAGCAGTACTTC.

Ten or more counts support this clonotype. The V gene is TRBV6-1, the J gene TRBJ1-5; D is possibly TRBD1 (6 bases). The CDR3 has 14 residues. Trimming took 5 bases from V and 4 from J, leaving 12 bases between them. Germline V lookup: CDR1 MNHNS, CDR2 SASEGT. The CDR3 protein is CASSTGSLNQPQHF. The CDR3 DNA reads TGTGCCAGCAGTACAGGGAGTTTGAATCAGCCCCAGCATTTT.

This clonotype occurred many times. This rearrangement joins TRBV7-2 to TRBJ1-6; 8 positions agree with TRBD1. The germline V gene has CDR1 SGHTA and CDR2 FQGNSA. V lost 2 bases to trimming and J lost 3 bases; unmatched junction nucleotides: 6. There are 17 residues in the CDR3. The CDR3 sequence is CASSLIGTGGYNSPLHF. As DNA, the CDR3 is TGTGCCAGCAGCTTAATCGGGACAGGAGGCTATAATTCACCCCTCCACTTT.

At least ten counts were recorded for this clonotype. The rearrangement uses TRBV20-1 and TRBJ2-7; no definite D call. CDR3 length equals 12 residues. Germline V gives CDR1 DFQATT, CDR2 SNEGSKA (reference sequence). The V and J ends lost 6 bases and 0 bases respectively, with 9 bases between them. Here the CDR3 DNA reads TGCAGTGCAAAACAGAGCTCCTACGAGCAGTACTTC. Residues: CSAKQSSYEQYF.

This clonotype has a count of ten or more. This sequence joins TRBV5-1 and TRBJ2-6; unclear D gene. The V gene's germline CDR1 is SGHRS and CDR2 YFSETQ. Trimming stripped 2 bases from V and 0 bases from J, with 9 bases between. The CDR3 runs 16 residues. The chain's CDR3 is CASSLGRSSGANVLTF. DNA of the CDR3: TGCGCCAGCAGCTTAGGACGCAGCTCTGGGGCCAACGTCCTGACTTTC.

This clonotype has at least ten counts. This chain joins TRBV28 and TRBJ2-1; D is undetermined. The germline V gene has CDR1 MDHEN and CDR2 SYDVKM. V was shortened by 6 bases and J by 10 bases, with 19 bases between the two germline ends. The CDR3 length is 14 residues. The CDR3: CASSPPSIWAEQFF. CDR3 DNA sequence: TGTGCCAGCAGCCCCCCCTCGATCTGGGCCGAGCAGTTCTTC.

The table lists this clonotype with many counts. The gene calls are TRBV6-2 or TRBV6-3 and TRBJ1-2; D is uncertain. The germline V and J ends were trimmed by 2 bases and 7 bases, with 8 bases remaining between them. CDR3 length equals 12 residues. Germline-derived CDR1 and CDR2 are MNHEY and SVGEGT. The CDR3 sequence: CASSYAEGGYTF. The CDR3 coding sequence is TGTGCCAGCAGTTACGCCGAGGGTGGCTACACCTTC.

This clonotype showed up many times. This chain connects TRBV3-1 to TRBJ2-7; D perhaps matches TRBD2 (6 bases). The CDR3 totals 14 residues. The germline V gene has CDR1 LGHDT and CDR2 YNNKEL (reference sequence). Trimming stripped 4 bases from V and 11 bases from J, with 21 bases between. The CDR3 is CASSPRGMSYEKYF. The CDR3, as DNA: TGTGCCAGCAGCCCTCGCGGGATGTCCTATGAGAAGTACTTC.

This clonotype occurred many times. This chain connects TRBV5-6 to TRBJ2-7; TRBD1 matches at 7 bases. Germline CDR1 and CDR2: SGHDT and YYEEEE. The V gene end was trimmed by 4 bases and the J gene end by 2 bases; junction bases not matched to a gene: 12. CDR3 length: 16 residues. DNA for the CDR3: TGTGCCAGCAGCGAACCGGGAAGACAGGGCGCCTACGAGCAGTACTTC. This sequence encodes CASSEPGRQGAYEQYF.

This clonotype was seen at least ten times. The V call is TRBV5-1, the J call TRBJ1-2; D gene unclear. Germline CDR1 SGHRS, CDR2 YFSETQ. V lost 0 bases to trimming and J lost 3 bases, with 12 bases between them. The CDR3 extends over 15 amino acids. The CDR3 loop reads CASSLEGPDYYGYTF. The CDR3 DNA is TGCGCCAGCAGCTTGGAAGGGCCCGACTACTATGGCTACACCTTC.

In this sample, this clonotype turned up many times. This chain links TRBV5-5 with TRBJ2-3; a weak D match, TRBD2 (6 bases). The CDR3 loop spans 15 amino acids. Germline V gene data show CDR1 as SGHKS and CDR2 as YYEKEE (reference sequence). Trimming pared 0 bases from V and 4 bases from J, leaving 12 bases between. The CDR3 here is CASSLARASADTQYF. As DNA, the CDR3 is TGTGCCAGCAGCTTGGCCAGGGCTAGCGCAGATACGCAGTATTTT.